The 20 T cell receptor beta chains presented below share a single source sample, sequenced in a study of graft-versus-host responses after intestinal transplantation. The data were produced by immunoSEQ multiplex PCR, yet TCRdb's version contains in-frame clones alone and is incomplete. The profile shows around 43,000 clones, over 75% of them singletons. Sequenced here: PBMCs, sampled 524 days after transplant. The receptors were sampled from a human patient who received an intestinal transplant, so some T cells may come from the graft donor.

The genes are TRBV28 and TRBJ2-7; D call uncertain. This CDR3 spans 8 amino acids. With 6 bases removed from V and 6 bases from J, the gap between germline ends came to 0 bases. The germline V gene has CDR1 MDHEN and CDR2 SYDVKM. The CDR3 coding sequence is TGTGCCAGCAGCGAGCAGTACTTC. Translating gives CASSEQYF.

Here the CDR3 DNA reads TGTGCCAGCAGCCGCCAAGAGGGTCTACGGGGGCAGTTCTTC. Translation gives CASSRQEGLRGQFF. V usage is TRBV28 and J usage is TRBJ2-1, with D perhaps matching TRBD2 (5 bases). The CDR3 has 14 residues. The germline V gene encodes CDR1 MDHEN and CDR2 SYDVKM. Trimming shortened V by 6 bases and J by 12 bases, and 21 bases separated the two germline ends.

This chain links TRBV10-3 with TRBJ1-1; D gene unclear. The length of the CDR3 is 15 residues. In germline, CDR1 is ENHRY, CDR2 SYGVKD. V was shortened by 8 bases and J by 0 bases, with 16 bases between the two germline ends. CDR3 nucleotides: TGTGCCATCGTCTACCTAAATGGGATGAACACTGAAGCTTTCTTT. Its translation: CAIVYLNGMNTEAFF.

The chain carries TRBV11-3 and TRBJ2-1; no clear D gene. In germline, CDR1 is SGHNT, CDR2 YENEEA. V lost 1 base and J lost 5, with 6 bases in between. The CDR3 runs to 13 residues. The CDR3 DNA reads TGTGCCAGCAGCTTAGGGCGTAACAATGAGCAGTTCTTC. This codes for CASSLGRNNEQFF.

V gene TRBV15 combines with J gene TRBJ2-1; D unresolved. Trimming pared 4 bases from V and 4 bases from J, leaving 8 bases between. In germline, CDR1 is LNHNV, CDR2 YYDKDF (reference sequence). The CDR3 runs to 13 residues. The CDR3 DNA is TGTGCCACCAGCAATTCAAGGTACAATGAGCAGTTCTTC. Its protein product is CATSNSRYNEQFF.

The chain combines TRBV28 with TRBJ2-7; 12 bases are a match to TRBD2. Germline assignment: CDR1 MDHEN and CDR2 SYDVKM. V trimming: 8 bases; J trimming: 3 bases; junction bases outside the gene matches: 5. CDR3 length equals 14 residues. The CDR3 loop reads CASARTSGNYEQYF. DNA of the CDR3: TGTGCCAGCGCGAGGACTAGCGGGAACTACGAGCAGTACTTC.

The chain links TRBV27 to TRBJ1-1; possible D gene TRBD1, 5 bases. Trimming cost V 8 bases and J 4 bases, with 20 bases left between them. Germline-derived CDR1 and CDR2 are MNHEY and SMNVEV (reference sequence). CDR3 length: 15 amino acids. The CDR3 nucleotides are TGTGCCAGCCACCCCCTGGCGGCGAGGGGCACTGAAGCTTTCTTT. Its protein is CASHPLAARGTEAFF.

The chain joins TRBV19 to TRBJ2-7, with TRBD1 as a possible D gene (6 bases). The CDR3 is 17 residues long. The ends were cut back, 5 bases at V and 6 bases at J, with 26 bases in the middle. Per the germline V gene, CDR1 is LNHDA and CDR2 is SQIVND (reference sequence). Here the CDR3 DNA reads TGTGCCAGTAGTCCCGGCAGGGGTTCCTTCAAGGTGGCCGAGCAGTACTTC. This sequence encodes CASSPGRGSFKVAEQYF.

V is TRBV2 and J is TRBJ2-7; 10 nucleotides match TRBD2. V lost 6 bases and J lost 12; bases outside the gene matches: 11. Germline assignment: CDR1 SNHLY and CDR2 FYNNEI. CDR3 length: 13 amino acids. The CDR3 bases are TGTGCCAGCAGGATGGCTAGCGGGAGTGGAGGGTACTTC. Protein: CASRMASGSGGYF.

The chain employs TRBV5-4 and TRBJ2-3; D perhaps matches TRBD2 (6 bases). Germline CDR1 and CDR2: SGHNT and YYREEE (reference sequence). Between the trimmed V and J ends, which lost 0 bases and 4 bases, there was a span of 12 bases. The CDR3 has 15 residues. The CDR3 sequence is CASSLVGGLADTQYF. For the CDR3, the DNA is TGTGCCAGCAGCTTGGTAGGAGGGCTCGCAGATACGCAGTATTTT.

This clone occurred a few times. V is TRBV7-3 and J is TRBJ1-1, with D maybe TRBD1 (5 bases). Trimming removed 1 base from V and 3 bases from J, with 6 bases in between. Germline V gene sequence: CDR1 SGHTA, CDR2 FQGTGA. CDR3 length equals 13 residues. CDR3 sequence: CASSLKGDTEAFF. Written as DNA, the CDR3 is TGTGCCAGCAGCTTAAAAGGGGACACTGAAGCTTTCTTT.

The chain links TRBV28 to TRBJ1-3; D unclear. Germline V gives CDR1 MDHEN, CDR2 SYDVKM. The V and J ends lost 9 bases and 2 bases respectively, with 14 bases between them. CDR3 length: 14 amino acids. The DNA of the CDR3 is TGTGCCAGTAGACTTCAGGAGGCTGGAAACACCATATATTTT. This sequence encodes CASRLQEAGNTIYF.

The rearrangement links TRBV28 to TRBJ1-3; tentative D call: TRBD1 (5 bases). V lost 3 bases to trimming and J lost 0 bases, with 6 bases between them. This CDR3 has 14 residues. The germline gives CDR1 MDHEN, CDR2 SYDVKM. In DNA, the CDR3 is TGTGCCAGCAGTTTGACAGTCTCTGGAAACACCATATATTTT. Translating gives CASSLTVSGNTIYF.

The J gene is TRBJ2-7, the V gene TRBV6-1; no clear D gene. The CDR3 runs to 11 residues. From germline, CDR1 is MNHNS and CDR2 SASEGT. Trimming shortened V by 3 bases and J by 7 bases, and 7 bases separated the two germline ends. The CDR3 bases are TGTGCCAGCAGTGAGAGATTGGAGCAGTACTTC. The encoded protein is CASSERLEQYF.

The V call is TRBV28, the J call TRBJ1-1; no firm D call. This CDR3 is 14 amino acids long. Trimming left V 3 bases short and J 7 bases short, with 15 bases between. Looked up from germline, CDR1 is MDHEN and CDR2 is SYDVKM. The CDR3: CASSFGGSGDEAFF. Here the CDR3 DNA reads TGTGCCAGCAGTTTCGGAGGGTCCGGAGATGAAGCTTTCTTT. The complete variable domain, with remaining parts taken from reference TRBV28 and TRBJ1-1, reads DVKVTQSSRYLVKRTGEKVFLECVQDMDHENMFWYRQDPGLGLRLIYFSYDVKMKEKGDIPEGYSVSREKKERFSLILESASTNQTSMYLCASSFGGSGDEAFFGQGTRLTVV.

The V call is TRBV10-3, the J call TRBJ1-4; the D gene is possibly TRBD1 (6 bases). Trimming took 3 bases from V and 7 from J, leaving 12 bases between them. The germline gives CDR1 ENHRY, CDR2 SYGVKD. The CDR3 is made up of 14 amino acids. Here the CDR3 reads CAISDPGQSEKLFF. CDR3 DNA: TGTGCCATCAGTGACCCCGGACAGAGTGAAAAACTGTTTTTT.

The CDR3 DNA follows: TGTGCCAGCAGTCTAGCGCCGAGCTCCTACAATGAGCAGTTCTTC. Amino acids: CASSLAPSSYNEQFF. The V gene is TRBV6-6, the J gene TRBJ2-1; weak D call: TRBD2 (6 bases). V was cut by 5 bases and J by 0 bases, with 11 bases left in between. The CDR3 runs to 15 residues. The germline V gene encodes CDR1 MNHNY and CDR2 SVGAGI (reference sequence).

The chain joins TRBV4-1 to TRBJ1-5; TRBD1 matches 7 bases. V shed 5 bases and J 4 bases; nucleotides not matched to a gene: 8. The CDR3 consists of 15 residues. The germline V gene has CDR1 MGHRA and CDR2 YSYEKL. The CDR3 DNA sequence: TGCGCCAGCAGCACAAGACAGGGCGGAAATCAGCCCCAGCATTTT. It translates to CASSTRQGGNQPQHF.

The chain has TRBV10-3 and TRBJ2-1, with 7 bases identical to TRBD2. Germline V lookup: CDR1 ENHRY, CDR2 SYGVKD. The CDR3 is made up of 12 amino acids. V was clipped by 4 bases and J by 11 bases; unmatched bases: 5. The chain's CDR3 is CAISALLAQQFF. CDR3 sequence (DNA): TGTGCCATCAGTGCATTACTAGCGCAGCAGTTCTTC.

J is TRBJ2-1 and V is TRBV9, with 9 nucleotides matching TRBD2. The germline gives CDR1 SGDLS, CDR2 YYNGEE. Trimming at V came to 4 bases and at J to 6 bases, leaving 14 bases not matched to a gene. CDR3 length equals 17 residues. The CDR3 DNA is TGTGCCAGCAGCCCTACACTTGGGAGCGGGAGGAGCAATGAGCAGTTCTTC. It is translated as CASSPTLGSGRSNEQFF.